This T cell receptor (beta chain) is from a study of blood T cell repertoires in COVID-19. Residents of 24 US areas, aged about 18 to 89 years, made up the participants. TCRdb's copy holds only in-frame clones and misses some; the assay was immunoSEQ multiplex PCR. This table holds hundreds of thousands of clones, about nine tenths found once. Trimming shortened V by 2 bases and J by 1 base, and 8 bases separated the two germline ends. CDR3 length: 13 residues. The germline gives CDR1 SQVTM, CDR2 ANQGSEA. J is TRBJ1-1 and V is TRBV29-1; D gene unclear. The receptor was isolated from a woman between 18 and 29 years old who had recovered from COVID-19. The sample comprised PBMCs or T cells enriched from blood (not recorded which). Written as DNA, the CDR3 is TGCAGCGTTGAAAAAGGAGCGAACACTGAAGCTTTCTTT. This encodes CSVEKGANTEAFF.